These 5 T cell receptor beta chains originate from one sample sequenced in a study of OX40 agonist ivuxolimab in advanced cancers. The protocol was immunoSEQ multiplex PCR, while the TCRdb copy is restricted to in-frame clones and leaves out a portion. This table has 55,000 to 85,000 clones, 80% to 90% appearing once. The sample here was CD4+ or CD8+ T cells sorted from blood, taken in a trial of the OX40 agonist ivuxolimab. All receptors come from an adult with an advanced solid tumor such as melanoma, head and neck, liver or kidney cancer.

The CDR3 coding sequence is TGTGCCAGCAGCCCTCAGGGGTCGTGGTCCACCGGGGAGCTGTTTTTT. The encoded protein is CASSPQGSWSTGELFF. V is TRBV9 and J is TRBJ2-2; possible D gene TRBD1, 6 bases. V lost 4 bases and J lost 4, with 17 bases in between. Germline V gene data show CDR1 as SGDLS and CDR2 as YYNGEE. There are 16 residues in the CDR3.

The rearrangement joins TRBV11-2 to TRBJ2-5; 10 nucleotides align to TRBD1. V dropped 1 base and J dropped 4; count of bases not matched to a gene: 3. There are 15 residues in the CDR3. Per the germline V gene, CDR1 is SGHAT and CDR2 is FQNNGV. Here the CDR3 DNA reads TGTGCCAGCAGCTTAGCCGGGACAGGGGTAGAGACCCAGTACTTC. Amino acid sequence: CASSLAGTGVETQYF. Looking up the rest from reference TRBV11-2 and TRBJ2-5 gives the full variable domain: EAGVAQSPRYKIIEKRQSVAFWCNPISGHATLYWYQQILGQGPKLLIQFQNNGVVDDSQLPKDRFSAERLKGVDSTLKIQPAKLEDSAVYLCASSLAGTGVETQYFGPGTRLLVL.

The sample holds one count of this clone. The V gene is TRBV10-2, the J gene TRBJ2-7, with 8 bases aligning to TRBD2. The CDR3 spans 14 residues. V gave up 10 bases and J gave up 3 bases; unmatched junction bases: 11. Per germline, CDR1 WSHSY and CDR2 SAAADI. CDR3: CATARSGTSYEQYF. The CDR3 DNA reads TGCGCCACCGCACGCTCCGGGACTAGCTACGAGCAGTACTTC.

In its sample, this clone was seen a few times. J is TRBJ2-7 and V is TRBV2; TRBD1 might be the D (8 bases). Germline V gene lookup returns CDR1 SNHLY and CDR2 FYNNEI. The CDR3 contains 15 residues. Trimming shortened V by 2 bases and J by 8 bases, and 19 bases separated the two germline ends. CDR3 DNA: TGTGCCAGCAGTGAACTACAGGGGGGGCGTCTGCAGCAGTACTTC. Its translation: CASSELQGGRLQQYF.

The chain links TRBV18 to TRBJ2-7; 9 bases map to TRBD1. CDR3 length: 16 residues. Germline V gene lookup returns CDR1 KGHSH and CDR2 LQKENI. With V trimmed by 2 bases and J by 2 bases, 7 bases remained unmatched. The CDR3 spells CASSPVSGQGTYEQYF. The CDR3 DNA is TGTGCCAGCTCACCAGTATCGGGACAGGGAACCTACGAGCAGTACTTC.